This T cell receptor (beta chain) is drawn from a study of T cells in Graves' hyperthyroidism and ophthalmopathy. Study-wide background: Blood was drawn when the patient was first diagnosed and still untreated.

The definition of stable Graves' hyperthyroidism was no ophthalmopathy progression within 18 months. In patients aged 18 to 65, hyperthyroidism was newly diagnosed, with duration under 2 months. Lactation, pregnancy, other autoimmune disease or uncontrolled infection excluded patients. V lost 4 bases and J lost 6, with 10 bases in between. Germline values: CDR1 MNHEY, CDR2 SVGEGT. The CDR3 length is 13 residues. Amplification targeted TCR beta CDR3 regions from RNA transcripts. TCR CDR3 underwent first-round RT-PCR with the HTBI primer set. One entry per CDR3 protein results from TCRdb running MiXCR on the multiplex PCR reads. The data show about 500,000 distinct CDR3 sequences, approximately 15% seen once. This clonotype was seen repeatedly, ten times or more.

Sequenced material: blood. The rearrangement uses TRBV6-2 or TRBV6-3 and TRBJ2-1; D is unclear. The TCR was taken from a young woman with Graves' hyperthyroidism. CDR3 DNA: TGTGCCAGCAGTTCTTCTACACCCAATGAGCAGTTCTTC. This codes for CASSSSTPNEQFF.